Listed below are T cell receptor beta chains from one sample, sequenced in a study of blood T cell repertoires in COVID-19. Clones were read by immunoSEQ multiplex PCR, and TCRdb kept only the in-frame ones, dropping some. The table shows over 250,000 clones, with 89% occurring only once. The sequenced material came from PBMCs or T cells enriched from blood (not recorded which). All receptors derive from a woman in her fifties or sixties who had recovered from COVID-19. Each CDR3 is given with its conserved first and last residue. A D gene is named only where the DNA matches it firmly. Some rows have no size entry. The others give once, few or many, or a class for an expanded clone.

size: .
D: .
J: TRBJ2-7
V: TRBV11-2
CDR3: CASSLAGAIYEQYF
DNA: TGTGCCAGCAGCTTAGCTGGAGCCATCTACGAGCAGTACTTC

size: .
D: .
J: TRBJ1-1
V: TRBV28
CDR3: CASSYRTRGDTEAFF
DNA: TGTGCCAGCAGTTACCGGACACGGGGGGACACTGAAGCTTTCTTT

size: .
D: TRBD2
J: TRBJ2-7
V: TRBV19
CDR3: CASSPPIAGDSYEQYF
DNA: TGTGCCAGTAGCCCCCCTATCGCGGGAGATTCCTACGAGCAGTACTTC

size: few
D: .
J: TRBJ2-3
V: TRBV6-2/TRBV6-3
CDR3: CASSYFRTDTQYF
DNA: TGTGCCAGCAGTTACTTCAGAACAGATACGCAGTATTTT

size: .
D: TRBD1
J: TRBJ1-2
V: TRBV3-1/TRBV3-2
CDR3: CASSQDPGQGLLGYTF
DNA: TGTGCCAGCAGCCAAGACCCGGGACAGGGACTACTTGGCTACACCTTC

size: .
D: TRBD2
J: TRBJ2-5
V: TRBV6-5
CDR3: CASRLAGVETQYF
DNA: TGTGCCAGTCGGCTAGCGGGAGTAGAGACCCAGTACTTC

size: .
D: .
J: TRBJ1-4
V: TRBV7-9
CDR3: CASSRPTVYEKLFF
DNA: TGTGCCAGCAGCCGCCCGACAGTCTATGAAAAACTGTTTTTT

size: .
D: .
J: TRBJ1-1
V: TRBV30
CDR3: CAWSADVGEAFF
DNA: TGTGCCTGGAGCGCAGACGTCGGGGAAGCTTTCTTT

size: .
D: TRBD1
J: TRBJ1-6
V: TRBV6-5
CDR3: CASSAGQGDSPLHF
DNA: TGTGCCAGCAGCGCCGGACAGGGTGATTCACCCCTCCACTTT

size: .
D: .
J: TRBJ1-1
V: TRBV5-4
CDR3: CASSLAGGATEAFF
DNA: TGTGCCAGCAGCTTGGCCGGAGGGGCGACTGAAGCTTTCTTT

size: .
D: TRBD1
J: TRBJ1-2
V: TRBV5-1
CDR3: CASTLDRVRGYTF
DNA: TGCGCCAGCACCCTCGACAGGGTCCGTGGCTACACCTTC

size: .
D: .
J: TRBJ1-1
V: TRBV6-5
CDR3: CASTFRRGTNTEAFF
DNA: TGTGCCAGCACCTTCCGGCGGGGAACGAACACTGAAGCTTTCTTT

size: .
D: TRBD1
J: TRBJ2-1
V: TRBV5-1
CDR3: CASETGTAVNEQFF
DNA: TGCGCCAGTGAAACCGGGACAGCTGTCAATGAGCAGTTCTTC

size: .
D: .
J: TRBJ1-4
V: TRBV28
CDR3: CASSLPLRGNEKLFF
DNA: TGTGCCAGCAGTTTACCTTTAAGGGGTAATGAAAAACTGTTTTTT

size: .
D: .
J: TRBJ1-1
V: TRBV5-1
CDR3: CASSLPRTDRNTEAFF
DNA: TGCGCCAGCAGCTTGCCCCGGACAGATCGGAACACTGAAGCTTTCTTT

size: .
D: .
J: TRBJ1-4
V: TRBV28
CDR3: CASSRQKNEKLFF
DNA: TGTGCCAGCAGTCGTCAGAAGAATGAAAAACTGTTTTTT

size: .
D: TRBD2
J: TRBJ2-7
V: TRBV27
CDR3: CASSLSGSSYEQYF
DNA: TGTGCCAGCAGTCTTAGCGGGAGTTCCTACGAGCAGTACTTC

size: .
D: .
J: TRBJ2-7
V: TRBV6-5
CDR3: CASSSRQASSYEQYF
DNA: TGTGCCAGCAGTTCACGACAGGCGAGCTCCTACGAGCAGTACTTC

size: .
D: TRBD1
J: TRBJ2-4
V: TRBV5-1
CDR3: CASSPHRGPKNIQYF
DNA: TGCGCCAGCAGCCCGCACAGGGGGCCCAAAAACATTCAGTACTTC

size: .
D: .
J: TRBJ1-1
V: TRBV19
CDR3: CASSLSRTGTEAFF
DNA: TGTGCCAGTAGCCTATCCCGAACAGGGACTGAAGCTTTCTTT

size: once
D: TRBD1
J: TRBJ1-1
V: TRBV3-1/TRBV3-2
CDR3: CASSPRQGNTEAFF
DNA: TGTGCCAGCAGCCCGCGACAGGGGAACACTGAAGCTTTCTTT

size: .
D: .
J: TRBJ2-7
V: TRBV7-6
CDR3: CASSLRGGHEQYF
DNA: TGTGCCAGCAGCCTAAGGGGAGGACACGAGCAGTACTTC

size: .
D: TRBD2
J: TRBJ2-7
V: TRBV6-1
CDR3: CASSERAGGYYEQYF
DNA: TGTGCCAGCAGTGAAAGGGCGGGGGGATACTACGAGCAGTACTTC

size: .
D: .
J: TRBJ2-3
V: TRBV5-1
CDR3: CASSLTGLGTDTQYF
DNA: TGCGCCAGCAGCTTGACTGGGCTGGGCACAGATACGCAGTATTTT

size: .
D: TRBD2
J: TRBJ2-1
V: TRBV5-4
CDR3: CASSLASGGSYNEQFF
DNA: TGTGCCAGCAGCTTGGCTAGCGGGGGATCCTACAATGAGCAGTTCTTC

size: .
D: .
J: TRBJ1-2
V: TRBV27
CDR3: CASSFVAGGRYGYTF
DNA: TGTGCCAGCAGTTTTGTCGCGGGGGGCAGATACGGCTACACCTTC

size: .
D: TRBD1
J: TRBJ2-3
V: TRBV5-1
CDR3: CASSLLTGGEDTQYF
DNA: TGCGCCAGCAGCTTACTGACAGGGGGCGAAGATACGCAGTATTTT

size: once
D: .
J: TRBJ1-2
V: TRBV27
CDR3: CASSPRAFYGYTF
DNA: TGTGCCAGCAGTCCCAGGGCCTTCTATGGCTACACCTTC

size: few
D: .
J: TRBJ1-6
V: TRBV30
CDR3: CAWTSEVFNSPLHF
DNA: TGTGCCTGGACGTCTGAGGTCTTCAATTCACCCCTCCACTTT

size: .
D: .
J: TRBJ2-3
V: TRBV9
CDR3: CASSVAGGTSTDTQYF
DNA: TGTGCCAGCAGCGTAGCAGGGGGGACAAGCACAGATACGCAGTATTTT

size: .
D: .
J: TRBJ1-3
V: TRBV19
CDR3: CASSPGPKNTIYF
DNA: TGTGCCAGTAGTCCAGGCCCTAAAAACACCATATATTTT

size: .
D: .
J: TRBJ2-1
V: TRBV7-6
CDR3: CASSQDFGSYNEQFF
DNA: TGTGCCAGCAGCCAGGACTTCGGCTCCTACAATGAGCAGTTCTTC

size: .
D: .
J: TRBJ2-5
V: TRBV3-1/TRBV3-2
CDR3: CASSLPGGQETQYF
DNA: TGTGCCAGCAGCCTCCCCGGGGGACAAGAGACCCAGTACTTC

size: .
D: TRBD1
J: TRBJ2-7
V: TRBV13
CDR3: CASSLDRDRGYEQYF
DNA: TGTGCCAGCAGCTTAGACCGGGACAGGGGCTACGAGCAGTACTTC

size: .
D: .
J: TRBJ1-3
V: TRBV18
CDR3: CASSPVGGPRLPGNTIYF
DNA: TGTGCCAGCTCACCTGTCGGGGGGCCCCGGCTTCCTGGAAACACCATATATTTT

size: .
D: TRBD1
J: TRBJ1-1
V: TRBV30
CDR3: CACPGTGDLNTEAFF
DNA: TGTGCCTGCCCCGGGACAGGAGACTTGAACACTGAAGCTTTCTTT

size: .
D: .
J: TRBJ1-1
V: TRBV5-4
CDR3: CASTRGTLDTEAFF
DNA: TGTGCCAGCACCCGAGGGACACTGGACACTGAAGCTTTCTTT

size: once
D: .
J: TRBJ1-4
V: TRBV2
CDR3: CASTRNDEKLFF
DNA: TGTGCCAGCACTAGGAACGATGAAAAACTGTTTTTT

size: .
D: .
J: TRBJ2-7
V: TRBV7-8
CDR3: CASSHRGTYEQYF
DNA: TGTGCCAGCAGCCACCGGGGGACCTACGAGCAGTACTTC

size: .
D: .
J: TRBJ2-5
V: TRBV5-1
CDR3: CASSSHRQGGRQTQYF
DNA: TGCGCCAGCAGCTCTCACCGACAGGGAGGTCGACAGACCCAGTACTTC

size: .
D: TRBD1
J: TRBJ1-5
V: TRBV10-3
CDR3: CAISVQGNQPQHF
DNA: TGTGCCATCAGTGTACAGGGGAATCAGCCCCAGCATTTT

size: .
D: TRBD2
J: TRBJ2-4
V: TRBV9
CDR3: CASSDETSGLAKNIQYF
DNA: TGTGCCAGCAGTGACGAAACTAGCGGACTAGCCAAAAACATTCAGTACTTC

size: .
D: .
J: TRBJ2-1
V: TRBV15
CDR3: CATSRGDNNEQFF
DNA: TGTGCCACCAGCAGGGGGGACAATAATGAGCAGTTCTTC

size: .
D: .
J: TRBJ1-4
V: TRBV28
CDR3: CASSSTTHRAANEKLFF
DNA: TGTGCCAGCAGTTCCACGACCCACAGGGCGGCTAATGAAAAACTGTTTTTT